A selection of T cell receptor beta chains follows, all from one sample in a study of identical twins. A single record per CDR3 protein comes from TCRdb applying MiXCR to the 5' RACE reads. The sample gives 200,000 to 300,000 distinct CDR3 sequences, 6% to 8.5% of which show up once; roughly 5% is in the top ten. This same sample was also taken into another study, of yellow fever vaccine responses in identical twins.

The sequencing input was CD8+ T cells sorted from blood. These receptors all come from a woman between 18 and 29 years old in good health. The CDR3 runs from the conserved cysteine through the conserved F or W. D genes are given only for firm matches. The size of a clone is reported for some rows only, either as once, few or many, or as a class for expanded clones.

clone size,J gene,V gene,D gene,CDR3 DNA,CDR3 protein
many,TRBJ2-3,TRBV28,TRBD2,TGTGCCAGCAGTTTAGGCGGGAGTATGGCAGATACGCAGTATTTT,CASSLGGSMADTQYF
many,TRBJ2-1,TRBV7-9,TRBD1,TGTGCCAGCAGGATGCCCGGGACAGGGGATATCAATGAGCAGTTCTTC,CASRMPGTGDINEQFF
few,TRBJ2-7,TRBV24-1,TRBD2,TGTGCCACCAGTGAGTGGACTAGCGCTCACCTCTACGAGCAGTACTTC,CATSEWTSAHLYEQYF
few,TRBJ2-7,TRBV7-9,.,TGTGCCAGCAGCCCAGCCTCCCGCTACGAGCAGTACTTC,CASSPASRYEQYF
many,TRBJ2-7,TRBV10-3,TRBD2,TGTGCCATCAGTGAAACCTTAGCGGGAGGGGACGAGCAGTACTTC,CAISETLAGGDEQYF
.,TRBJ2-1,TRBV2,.,TGTGCCAGCAGCAGGAGCCCCTCCTACAATGAGCAGTTCTTC,CASSRSPSYNEQFF
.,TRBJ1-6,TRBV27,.,TGTGCCAGCCAGGGGCGGTTGGATTCACCCCTCCACTTT,CASQGRLDSPLHF
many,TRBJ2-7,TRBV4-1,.,TGCGCCAGCAGCCAAGATTGGGGGGCCGAGCAGTACTTC,CASSQDWGAEQYF
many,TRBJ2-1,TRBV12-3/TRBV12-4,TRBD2,TGTGCCAGCAGTTTCGAGTTGCGGGGGGCCCGGAATGAGCAGTTCTTC,CASSFELRGARNEQFF
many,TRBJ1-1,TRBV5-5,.,TGTGCCAGCAGCTTGGCGGGGGCAGGTCCTGAAGCTTTCTTT,CASSLAGAGPEAFF
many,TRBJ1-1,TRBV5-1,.,TGCGCCAGCAGCCTAGGACAATCGAACACTGAAGCTTTCTTT,CASSLGQSNTEAFF
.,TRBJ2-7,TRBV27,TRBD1,TGTGCCAGCAGTCCCAAAGGGTTTGCGACAGGGGGCTTATACGAGCAGTACTTC,CASSPKGFATGGLYEQYF
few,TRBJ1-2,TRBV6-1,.,TGTGCCAGCAGTCCGCCAGGTTGGGGCGGCTATGGCTACACCTTC,CASSPPGWGGYGYTF
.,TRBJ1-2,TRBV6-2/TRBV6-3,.,TGTGCCAGCAGTTACCTACAGGGCTTGGCCGGCTACACCTTC,CASSYLQGLAGYTF
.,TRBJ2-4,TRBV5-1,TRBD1,TGCGCCAGCAGCGCCTGGGGACAGGAAAAAAACATTCAGTACTTC,CASSAWGQEKNIQYF
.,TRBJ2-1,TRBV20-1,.,TGCAGTGCTAGGACCATCAATGAGCAGTTCTTC,CSARTINEQFF
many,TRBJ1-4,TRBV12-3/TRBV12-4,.,TGTGCCAGCAGCCCGGTCGACAGATTTAATGAAAAACTGTTTTTT,CASSPVDRFNEKLFF
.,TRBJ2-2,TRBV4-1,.,TGCGCCAGCAGCAAACAAGCGGAGGGGTTGAACACCGGGGAGCTGTTTTTT,CASSKQAEGLNTGELFF
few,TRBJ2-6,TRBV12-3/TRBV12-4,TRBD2,TGTGCCAGCACTATGACTGCCCAGCGGGAGGCTGGGGCCAACGTCCTGACTTTC,CASTMTAQREAGANVLTF
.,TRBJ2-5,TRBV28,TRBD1,TGTGCCAGCAGTTTATCTACGGGACAGGGGGAGACCCAGTACTTC,CASSLSTGQGETQYF
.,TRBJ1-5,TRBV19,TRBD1,TGTGCCAGTAGTATACTGGCGTGGACAGGGTTTTTTCAGCCCCAGCATTTT,CASSILAWTGFFQPQHF
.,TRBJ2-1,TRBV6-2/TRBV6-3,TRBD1,TGTGCCAGCTATCCCCAGGGGGCGGGTGAGCAGTTCTTC,CASYPQGAGEQFF
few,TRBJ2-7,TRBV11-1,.,TGTGCCAGCAGCCCTGCTCGGAGCGGGCTCTCCTACGAGCAGTACTTC,CASSPARSGLSYEQYF
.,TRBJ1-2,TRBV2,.,TGTGCCAGCCCCCCTCCCAGCGGTTGGGCTAACTATGGCTACACCTTC,CASPPPSGWANYGYTF
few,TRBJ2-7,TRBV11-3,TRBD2,TGTGCCAGCAGCTCCGGGACTAGCGGGACACAGTACTTC,CASSSGTSGTQYF
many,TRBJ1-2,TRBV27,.,TGTGCCAGCAGTCCCTCAAATTTGGCTGGCTACACCTTC,CASSPSNLAGYTF
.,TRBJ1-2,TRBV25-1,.,TGTGCCAGCAGTGAATTGAGAGGGGGGGACTATGGCTACACCTTC,CASSELRGGDYGYTF
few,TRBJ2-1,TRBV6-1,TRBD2,TGTGCCAGCAGTGCCGGACTAGCGGGAGGAGGTGAGCAGTTCTTC,CASSAGLAGGGEQFF
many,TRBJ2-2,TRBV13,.,TGTGCCAGCAGCTCCTCTAGCGGGGAGCTGTTTTTT,CASSSSSGELFF
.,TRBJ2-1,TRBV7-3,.,TGTGCCAGTTCCTTGGGCGGCTCCTACAATGGGCAGTTCTTC,CASSLGGSYNGQFF
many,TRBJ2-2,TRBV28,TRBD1,TGTGCCAGCAGTCCCCAGGGCAGGGGGCCTACCGGGGAGCTGTTTTTT,CASSPQGRGPTGELFF
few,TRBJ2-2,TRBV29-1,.,TGCAGCGTTGAGGGTCGGCAGGGGCTTGCCGGGGAGCTGTTTTTT,CSVEGRQGLAGELFF
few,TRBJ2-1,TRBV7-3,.,TGTGCCAGCAGCGCGACTAGGGAGGCCGGAATAGGCTACAATGAGCAGTTCTTC,CASSATREAGIGYNEQFF
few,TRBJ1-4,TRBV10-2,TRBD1,TGCGCCAGCAGGCCGGGACAGATAGATGAAAAACTGTTTTTT,CASRPGQIDEKLFF
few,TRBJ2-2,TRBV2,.,TGTGCCAGCAGTGAAATGGGGGTGGGGGGTAAAGCGAACACCGGGGAGCTGTTTTTT,CASSEMGVGGKANTGELFF
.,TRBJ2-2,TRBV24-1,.,TGTGCCACCAGTTACGGAGCGAACACCGGGGAGCTGTTTTTT,CATSYGANTGELFF
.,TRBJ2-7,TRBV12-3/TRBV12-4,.,TGTGCCAGCAGCATCGGGACCTACGAGCAGTACTTC,CASSIGTYEQYF
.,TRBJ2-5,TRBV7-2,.,TGTGCCAGCAGCCTAGGGGTGGGGCTATATCAAGAGACCCAGTACTTC,CASSLGVGLYQETQYF